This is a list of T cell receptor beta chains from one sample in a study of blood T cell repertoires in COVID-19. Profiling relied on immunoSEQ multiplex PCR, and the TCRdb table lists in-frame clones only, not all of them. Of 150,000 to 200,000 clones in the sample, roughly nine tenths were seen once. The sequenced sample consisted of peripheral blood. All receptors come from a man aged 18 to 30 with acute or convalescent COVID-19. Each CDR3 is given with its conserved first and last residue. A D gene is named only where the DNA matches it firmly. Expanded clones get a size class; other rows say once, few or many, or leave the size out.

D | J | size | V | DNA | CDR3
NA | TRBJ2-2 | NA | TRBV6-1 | TGTGCCAGCAGTGAATTCGGGGGACGCACCGGGGAGCTGTTTTTT | CASSEFGGRTGELFF
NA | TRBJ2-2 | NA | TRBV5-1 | TGCGCCAGCAGCTTGACGGGGGGCAACACCGGGGAGCTGTTTTTT | CASSLTGGNTGELFF
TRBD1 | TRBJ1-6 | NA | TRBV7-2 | TGTGCCAGCAGTTCGACAGGGAAATCACCCCTCCACTTT | CASSSTGKSPLHF
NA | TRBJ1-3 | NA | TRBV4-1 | TGCGCCAGCAGCCAAGATTCTGAGCCCTGGGGCTTTAGGGTACCCTCTGGAAACACCATATATTTT | CASSQDSEPWGFRVPSGNTIYF
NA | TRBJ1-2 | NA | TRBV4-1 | TGCGCCAGCAGCCAAGAGGCCAGGGGAGCCTATGGCTACACCTTC | CASSQEARGAYGYTF
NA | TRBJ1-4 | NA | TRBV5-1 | TGCGCCAGCAGCCTAAGCTCCCCCGCAGGTGAAAAACTGTTTTTT | CASSLSSPAGEKLFF
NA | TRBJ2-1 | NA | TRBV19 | TGTGCCAGTAGTATCCCAGCGGACTACAATGAGCAGTTCTTC | CASSIPADYNEQFF
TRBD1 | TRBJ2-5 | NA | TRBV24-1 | TGTGCCACCAGTGACCCAAGCCCGGGACAGCAAGAGACCCAGTACTTC | CATSDPSPGQQETQYF
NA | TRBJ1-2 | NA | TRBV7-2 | TGTGCCAGCAGCCCCCCAGGGCACTATGGCTACACCTTC | CASSPPGHYGYTF
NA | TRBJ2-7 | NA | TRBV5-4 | TGTGCCAGCAGCTTGGGGGGAGAAGGGACCTACGAGCAGTACTTC | CASSLGGEGTYEQYF
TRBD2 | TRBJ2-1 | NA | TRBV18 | TGTGCCAGCTCTCCTGGACTAGCGGGGGCCCCCTACAATGAGCAGTTCTTC | CASSPGLAGAPYNEQFF
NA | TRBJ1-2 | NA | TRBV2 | TGTGCCAGCACCCTAACGGGGACACTGCTTGCTAACTATGGCTACACCTTC | CASTLTGTLLANYGYTF
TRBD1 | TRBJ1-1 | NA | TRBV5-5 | TGTGCCAGCAGCCCCCGGGACAGGTCTGAAGCTTTCTTT | CASSPRDRSEAFF
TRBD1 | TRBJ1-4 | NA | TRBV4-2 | TGTGCCAGCAGCCAAGACCAGGGGGCGGAAAAACTGTTTTTT | CASSQDQGAEKLFF
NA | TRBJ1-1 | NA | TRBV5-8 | TGTGCCAGCAGCTTTCTCCAGGGAACTTTCTTT | CASSFLQGTFF
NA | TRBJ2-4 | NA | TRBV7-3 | TGTGCCAGCAGCTTGGGCGGACTTGGGGGCCCCGCCAAAAACATTCAGTACTTC | CASSLGGLGGPAKNIQYF
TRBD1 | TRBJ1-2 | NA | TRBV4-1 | TGCGCCAGCAGCCAATCTCCCCGGCCGGACAGGGGGATCTATGGCTACACCTTC | CASSQSPRPDRGIYGYTF
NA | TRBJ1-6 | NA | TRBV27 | TGTGCCAGCACCCTGGCAGGGTTGAGTTCACCCCTCCACTTT | CASTLAGLSSPLHF
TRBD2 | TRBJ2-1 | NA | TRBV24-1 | TGTGCCACCAGTGATCCTAGCGGGGAAGCCTACAATGAGCAGTTCTTC | CATSDPSGEAYNEQFF
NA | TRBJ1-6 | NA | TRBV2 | TGTGCCAGCAGAGTGGCGGGGACACCCCTCCACTTT | CASRVAGTPLHF
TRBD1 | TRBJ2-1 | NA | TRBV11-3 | TGTGCCAGCAGCTTAAGGACAGGGTCGTTGTCCTACAATGAGCAGTTCTTC | CASSLRTGSLSYNEQFF
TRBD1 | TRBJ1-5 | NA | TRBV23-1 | TGCGCCAGCAGTCAACCGGGACAGGGTGGTTATAGCAATCAGCCCCAGCATTTT | CASSQPGQGGYSNQPQHF
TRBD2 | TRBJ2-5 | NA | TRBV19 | TGTGCCAGTAGTATAGCACTAGCGGGTACGGAGACCCAGTACTTC | CASSIALAGTETQYF
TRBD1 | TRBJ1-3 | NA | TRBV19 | TGTGCCAGTACTTCAGGGGGCTCTGGAAACACCATATATTTT | CASTSGGSGNTIYF
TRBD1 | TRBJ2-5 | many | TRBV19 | TGTGCCACCCGACAGGGGAACCAAGAGACCCAGTACTTC | CATRQGNQETQYF
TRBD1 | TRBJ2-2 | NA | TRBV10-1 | TGCGCCAGCAGGGGACAGGGGCCCGGGGAGCTGTTTTTT | CASRGQGPGELFF
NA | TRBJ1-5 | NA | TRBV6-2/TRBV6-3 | TGTGCCAGCAGTTACGAGAGGGCTGGCAATCAGCCCCAGCATTTT | CASSYERAGNQPQHF
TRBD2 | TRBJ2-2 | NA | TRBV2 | TGTGCCAAAAGGACGAGCGGGAAATTGACCGGGGAGCTGTTTTTT | CAKRTSGKLTGELFF
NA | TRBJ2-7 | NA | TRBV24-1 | TGTGCCACCAGTGGTTCGGGTTACGAGCAGTACTTC | CATSGSGYEQYF
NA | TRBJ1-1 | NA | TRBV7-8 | TGTGCCAGCAGCTCGACACGGGGGGCGACTGAAGCTTTCTTT | CASSSTRGATEAFF
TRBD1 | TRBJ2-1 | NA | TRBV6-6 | TGTGCCAGCAGTACACCCCGGGACAGGGGGCCGGGGGAGCAGTTCTTC | CASSTPRDRGPGEQFF
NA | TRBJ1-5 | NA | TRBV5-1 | TGCGCCAGCAGGTCGGGGAACAATCAGCCCCAGCATTTT | CASRSGNNQPQHF
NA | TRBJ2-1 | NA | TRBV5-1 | TGCGCCAGCAGCCCCGGGACTGGCGAGCAGTTCTTC | CASSPGTGEQFF
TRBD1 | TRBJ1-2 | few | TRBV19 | TGTGCCAGCAGACAGGGGAGCTATGGCTACACCTTC | CASRQGSYGYTF
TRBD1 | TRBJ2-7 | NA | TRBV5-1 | TGCGCCAGCAGCACCGGACAGGGTTCCTACGAGCAGTACTTC | CASSTGQGSYEQYF
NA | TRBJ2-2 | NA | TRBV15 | TGTGCCACCAGCAGAGATCGGCAGGGTCCCACCGGGGAGCTGTTTTTT | CATSRDRQGPTGELFF
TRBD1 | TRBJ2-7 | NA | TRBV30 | TGTGCCTGGAGTACTCCGGGACAGGGGCACTACGAGCAGTACTTC | CAWSTPGQGHYEQYF
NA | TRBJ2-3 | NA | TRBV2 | TGTGCCAGCAGTGAAACTGTTTACACAGATACGCAGTATTTT | CASSETVYTDTQYF
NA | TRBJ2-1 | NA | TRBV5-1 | TGCGCCAGCAGCCTGATGGGGGGACCCTACAATGAGCAGTTCTTC | CASSLMGGPYNEQFF
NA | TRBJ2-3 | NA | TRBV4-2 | TGTGCCAGCAGCCAAGACTTGGAGCCGGGTACAGATACGCAGTATTTT | CASSQDLEPGTDTQYF
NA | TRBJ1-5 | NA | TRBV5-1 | TGCGCCAGCAGCTTGAATAGGGGGACCCTTAGCAATCAGCCCCAGCATTTT | CASSLNRGTLSNQPQHF
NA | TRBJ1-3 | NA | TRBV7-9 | TGTGCCAGCAGCTTACAGGGATCCTACTCTGGAAACACCATATATTTT | CASSLQGSYSGNTIYF
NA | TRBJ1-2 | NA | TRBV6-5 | TGTGCCAGCATTACGACAGCTAACTATGGCTACACCTTC | CASITTANYGYTF
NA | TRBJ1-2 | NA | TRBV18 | TGTGCCAGCTCACCAACAGCAGGGCTCGCTAACTATGGCTACACCTTC | CASSPTAGLANYGYTF
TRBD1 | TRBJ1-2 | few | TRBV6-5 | TGTGCCAGCAGGGAGGGGACAGGGCCCTATGGCTACACCTTC | CASREGTGPYGYTF
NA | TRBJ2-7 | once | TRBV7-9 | TGTGCCAGCAGCTCATACGACAGCTACGAGCAGTACTTC | CASSSYDSYEQYF
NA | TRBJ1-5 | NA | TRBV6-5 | TGTGCCAGCACCCGACAGGATGGGGGTCAGCCCCAGCATTTT | CASTRQDGGQPQHF
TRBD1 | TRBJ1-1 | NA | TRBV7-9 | TGTGCCAGCAGAATCCTACAGGGGATGGGGGCTGAAGCTTTCTTT | CASRILQGMGAEAFF
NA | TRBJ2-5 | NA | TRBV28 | TGTGCCAGCAGTTTTGAGTACAGTCGGCAAGAGACCCAGTACTTC | CASSFEYSRQETQYF
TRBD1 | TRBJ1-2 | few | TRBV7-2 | TGTGCCAGCAGCACCCGGGACAGGAGACATGGCTACACCTTC | CASSTRDRRHGYTF
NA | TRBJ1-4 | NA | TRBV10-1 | TGCGCCAGCGGTGAAGGGGTAAACGAAAAACTGTTTTTT | CASGEGVNEKLFF
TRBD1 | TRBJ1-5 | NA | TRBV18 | TGTGCCAGCTCTAAAGACAGGGGAGGCAATCAGCCCCAGCATTTT | CASSKDRGGNQPQHF
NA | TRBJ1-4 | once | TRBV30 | TGTGCCTGGAGGACCACGGGAGGGTGGAATGAAAAACTGTTTTTT | CAWRTTGGWNEKLFF
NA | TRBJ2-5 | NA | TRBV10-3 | TGTGCCATCAGGAAGGACAGTTTTGACCAAGAGACCCAGTACTTC | CAIRKDSFDQETQYF
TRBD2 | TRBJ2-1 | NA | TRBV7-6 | TGTGCCAGCAGCCCGGGGGCTAGCGGGGTGGGAAATGAGCAGTTCTTC | CASSPGASGVGNEQFF
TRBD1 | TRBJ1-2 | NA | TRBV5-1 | TGCGCCAGCAGCCCAGGAGGCACAGGGGGTGATGGCTACACCTTC | CASSPGGTGGDGYTF
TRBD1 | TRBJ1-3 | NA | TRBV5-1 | TGCGCCAGCAGCCTTGCGACAGGGGACAAAAACACCATATATTTT | CASSLATGDKNTIYF